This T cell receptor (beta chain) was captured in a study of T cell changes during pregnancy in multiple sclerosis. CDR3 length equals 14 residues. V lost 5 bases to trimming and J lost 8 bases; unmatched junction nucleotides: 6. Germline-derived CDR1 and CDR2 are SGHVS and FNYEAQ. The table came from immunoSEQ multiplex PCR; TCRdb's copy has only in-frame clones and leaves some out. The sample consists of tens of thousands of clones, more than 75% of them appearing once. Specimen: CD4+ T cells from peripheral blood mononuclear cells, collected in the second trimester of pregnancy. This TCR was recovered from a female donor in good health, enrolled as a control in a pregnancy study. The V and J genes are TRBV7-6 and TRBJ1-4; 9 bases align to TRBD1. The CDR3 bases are TGTGCCAGCAGCCAGGGACAGGGATCCGAAAAACTGTTTTTT. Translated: CASSQGQGSEKLFF. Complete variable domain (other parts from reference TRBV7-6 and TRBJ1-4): GAGVSQSPRYKVTKRGQDVALRCDPISGHVSLYWYRQALGQGPEFLTYFNYEAQQDKSGLPNDRFSAERPEGSISTLTIQRTEQRDSAMYRCASSQGQGSEKLFFGSGTQLSVL.